This is a list of T cell receptor beta chains from one sample in a study of OX40 agonist ivuxolimab in advanced cancers. Here immunoSEQ multiplex PCR was the method, and the copy in TCRdb shows in-frame clones only, minus some. The repertoire consists of 55,000 to 65,000 clones, with approximately 84% occurring once and the leading ten covering approximately 2%. The input for sequencing was CD4+ or CD8+ T cells sorted from blood, taken in a trial of the OX40 agonist ivuxolimab. These receptors were collected from an adult with an advanced solid tumor such as melanoma, head and neck, liver or kidney cancer. Both conserved end residues are part of each CDR3. The D gene is left open where the match is weak. Clone size appears in some rows only: once, few, many, or a class for an expanded clone.

j_gene: TRBJ2-5; d_gene: .; v_gene: TRBV7-9; abundance: .; CDR3aa: CASSKGGQETQYF; CDR3nt: TGTGCCAGCAGCAAAGGGGGGCAAGAGACCCAGTACTTC
j_gene: TRBJ2-7; d_gene: .; v_gene: TRBV28; abundance: .; CDR3aa: CASLGSGWSYEQYF; CDR3nt: TGTGCCAGCCTCGGCAGCGGGTGGTCCTACGAGCAGTACTTC
j_gene: TRBJ2-3; d_gene: TRBD2; v_gene: TRBV28; abundance: .; CDR3aa: CASSLSGRGTDTQYF; CDR3nt: TGTGCCAGCAGCCTTAGCGGGAGGGGAACAGATACGCAGTATTTT
j_gene: TRBJ1-5; d_gene: TRBD1; v_gene: TRBV6-5; abundance: .; CDR3aa: CASRAQGGAGQPQHF; CDR3nt: TGTGCCAGCAGAGCTCAGGGGGGAGCGGGTCAGCCCCAGCATTTT
j_gene: TRBJ1-1; d_gene: .; v_gene: TRBV29-1; abundance: .; CDR3aa: CSVGPGNTEAFF; CDR3nt: TGCAGCGTTGGTCCGGGGAACACTGAAGCTTTCTTT
j_gene: TRBJ2-7; d_gene: .; v_gene: TRBV13; abundance: .; CDR3aa: CASSFFGNYEQYF; CDR3nt: TGTGCCAGCAGCTTTTTCGGAAACTACGAGCAGTACTTC
j_gene: TRBJ1-5; d_gene: TRBD1; v_gene: TRBV7-9; abundance: .; CDR3aa: CASSRGTGDQPQHF; CDR3nt: TGTGCCAGCAGCCGAGGGACAGGGGATCAGCCCCAGCATTTT
j_gene: TRBJ2-2; d_gene: .; v_gene: TRBV5-6; abundance: .; CDR3aa: CASSLETGELFF; CDR3nt: TGTGCCAGCAGCTTGGAAACCGGGGAGCTGTTTTTT
j_gene: TRBJ1-2; d_gene: .; v_gene: TRBV19; abundance: .; CDR3aa: CASATGTASFQGYTF; CDR3nt: TGTGCCAGCGCTACCGGGACCGCCAGCTTTCAGGGCTACACCTTC
j_gene: TRBJ2-3; d_gene: .; v_gene: TRBV4-2; abundance: .; CDR3aa: CASSQEWTSTDTQYF; CDR3nt: TGTGCCAGCAGCCAAGAATGGACCAGCACAGATACGCAGTATTTT
j_gene: TRBJ1-4; d_gene: .; v_gene: TRBV28; abundance: .; CDR3aa: CASSSGAPNEKLFF; CDR3nt: TGTGCCAGCAGTTCTGGGGCCCCTAATGAAAAACTGTTTTTT
j_gene: TRBJ2-4; d_gene: .; v_gene: TRBV28; abundance: .; CDR3aa: CASSFFQGLAKNIQYF; CDR3nt: TGTGCCAGCAGTTTTTTTCAGGGGCTAGCCAAAAACATTCAGTACTTC
j_gene: TRBJ2-7; d_gene: .; v_gene: TRBV4-1; abundance: .; CDR3aa: CASSQGEGANYEQYF; CDR3nt: TGCGCCAGCAGCCAAGGGGAGGGGGCGAACTACGAGCAGTACTTC
j_gene: TRBJ1-1; d_gene: .; v_gene: TRBV28; abundance: medium-sized; CDR3aa: CASSLGAREAFF; CDR3nt: TGTGCCAGCAGTTTAGGGGCCCGTGAAGCTTTCTTT
j_gene: TRBJ2-7; d_gene: .; v_gene: TRBV5-4; abundance: .; CDR3aa: CASSLGGADNEQYF; CDR3nt: TGTGCCAGCAGCTTGGGGGGGGCAGACAACGAGCAGTACTTC
j_gene: TRBJ2-7; d_gene: .; v_gene: TRBV19; abundance: few; CDR3aa: CASSIRLSVYLYEQYF; CDR3nt: TGTGCCAGTAGTATAAGGCTCTCTGTCTACCTCTACGAGCAGTACTTC
j_gene: TRBJ2-2; d_gene: .; v_gene: TRBV28; abundance: .; CDR3aa: CASGLDGMTGELFF; CDR3nt: TGTGCCAGCGGCTTGGACGGAATGACCGGGGAGCTGTTTTTT
j_gene: TRBJ2-2; d_gene: .; v_gene: TRBV5-1; abundance: .; CDR3aa: CASSSYREVSTGELFF; CDR3nt: TGCGCCAGCAGCTCATACAGGGAGGTCAGCACCGGGGAGCTGTTTTTT
j_gene: TRBJ2-5; d_gene: TRBD1; v_gene: TRBV27; abundance: .; CDR3aa: CASSDSPRRTGDETQYF; CDR3nt: TGTGCCAGCAGCGATAGTCCGCGGCGGACAGGGGACGAGACCCAGTACTTC
j_gene: TRBJ1-4; d_gene: .; v_gene: TRBV4-3; abundance: .; CDR3aa: CASSQDERREKLFF; CDR3nt: TGCGCCAGCAGCCAAGATGAGAGGCGAGAAAAACTGTTTTTT
j_gene: TRBJ1-3; d_gene: .; v_gene: TRBV6-1; abundance: .; CDR3aa: CASRPGRNAGNTIYF; CDR3nt: TGTGCCAGCAGGCCGGGACGGAACGCTGGAAACACCATATATTTT
j_gene: TRBJ2-7; d_gene: TRBD2; v_gene: TRBV4-3; abundance: once; CDR3aa: CASSQDLRAGGMTYEQYF; CDR3nt: TGCGCCAGCAGCCAAGATCTTCGAGCGGGGGGGATGACCTACGAGCAGTACTTC
j_gene: TRBJ2-7; d_gene: .; v_gene: TRBV27; abundance: .; CDR3aa: CASRGGLDYEQYF; CDR3nt: TGTGCCAGCAGAGGCGGGCTAGACTACGAGCAGTACTTC
j_gene: TRBJ2-2; d_gene: .; v_gene: TRBV10-3; abundance: .; CDR3aa: CAISNLAGELFF; CDR3nt: TGTGCCATCAGCAATCTCGCCGGGGAGCTGTTTTTT
j_gene: TRBJ1-2; d_gene: TRBD1; v_gene: TRBV5-1; abundance: .; CDR3aa: CASRTGTGNFGYTF; CDR3nt: TGCGCCAGCAGGACCGGGACAGGGAATTTCGGCTACACCTTC
j_gene: TRBJ2-2; d_gene: .; v_gene: TRBV7-3; abundance: few; CDR3aa: CASSSVHGGANTGELFF; CDR3nt: TGTGCCAGCAGCTCAGTGCATGGGGGCGCAAACACCGGGGAGCTGTTTTTT
j_gene: TRBJ1-5; d_gene: TRBD1; v_gene: TRBV28; abundance: .; CDR3aa: CASSPPEQGAQPQHF; CDR3nt: TGTGCCAGCAGTCCCCCGGAACAGGGGGCTCAGCCCCAGCATTTT
j_gene: TRBJ2-7; d_gene: .; v_gene: TRBV14; abundance: .; CDR3aa: CASSQITGIEQYF; CDR3nt: TGTGCCAGCAGCCAAATTACAGGGATCGAGCAGTACTTC
j_gene: TRBJ2-3; d_gene: .; v_gene: TRBV10-1; abundance: once; CDR3aa: CASSNGDTQYF; CDR3nt: TGCGCCAGCTCAAATGGAGATACGCAGTATTTT
j_gene: TRBJ2-6; d_gene: .; v_gene: TRBV5-1; abundance: .; CDR3aa: CASSRGGTGANVLTF; CDR3nt: TGCGCCAGCAGCCGAGGGGGGACTGGGGCCAACGTCCTGACTTTC
j_gene: TRBJ1-5; d_gene: TRBD1; v_gene: TRBV19; abundance: .; CDR3aa: CASSGDRNQPQHF; CDR3nt: TGTGCCAGTTCCGGGGACAGAAATCAGCCCCAGCATTTT
j_gene: TRBJ2-1; d_gene: TRBD2; v_gene: TRBV5-1; abundance: .; CDR3aa: CASSWGTSGNYDEQFF; CDR3nt: TGCGCCAGCAGCTGGGGCACTAGCGGGAATTATGATGAGCAGTTCTTC
j_gene: TRBJ1-1; d_gene: .; v_gene: TRBV7-2; abundance: .; CDR3aa: CASSSAGAPRGAFF; CDR3nt: TGTGCCAGCAGCTCGGCAGGGGCACCCCGTGGAGCTTTCTTT
j_gene: TRBJ2-7; d_gene: .; v_gene: TRBV30; abundance: .; CDR3aa: CAWRASSPAYEQYF; CDR3nt: TGTGCCTGGAGGGCGTCCTCCCCAGCGTACGAGCAGTACTTC
j_gene: TRBJ2-3; d_gene: TRBD2; v_gene: TRBV27; abundance: .; CDR3aa: CASSFYGGRTDTQYF; CDR3nt: TGTGCCAGCAGTTTTTATGGCGGGAGAACGGATACGCAGTATTTT
j_gene: TRBJ2-3; d_gene: TRBD1; v_gene: TRBV11-2; abundance: .; CDR3aa: CASSSYRGPDTQYF; CDR3nt: TGTGCCAGCAGCTCATACAGGGGGCCAGATACGCAGTATTTT
j_gene: TRBJ2-1; d_gene: .; v_gene: TRBV4-2; abundance: .; CDR3aa: CASSQGGFTYNEQFF; CDR3nt: TGTGCCAGCAGCCAAGGTGGTTTTACCTACAATGAGCAGTTCTTC
j_gene: TRBJ2-7; d_gene: .; v_gene: TRBV11-3; abundance: .; CDR3aa: CASSPSAALDEQYF; CDR3nt: TGTGCCAGCAGCCCGAGCGCCGCTTTGGACGAGCAGTACTTC
j_gene: TRBJ2-5; d_gene: .; v_gene: TRBV28; abundance: .; CDR3aa: CASSTLTGFQETQYF; CDR3nt: TGTGCCAGCAGTACTCTCACAGGGTTCCAAGAGACCCAGTACTTC
j_gene: TRBJ1-6; d_gene: TRBD1; v_gene: TRBV27; abundance: many; CDR3aa: CASRGQGLSPLHF; CDR3nt: TGTGCCAGCAGGGGACAGGGCCTTTCACCCCTCCACTTT
j_gene: TRBJ1-1; d_gene: TRBD1; v_gene: TRBV7-3; abundance: few; CDR3aa: CASSLEYRGGGTEAFF; CDR3nt: TGTGCCAGCAGCTTAGAGTACAGGGGTGGGGGCACTGAAGCTTTCTTT
j_gene: TRBJ2-1; d_gene: .; v_gene: TRBV7-3; abundance: .; CDR3aa: CASSLSGRGFHEQFF; CDR3nt: TGTGCCAGCAGCCTTAGTGGGAGGGGGTTCCATGAGCAGTTCTTC
j_gene: TRBJ1-3; d_gene: TRBD1; v_gene: TRBV30; abundance: .; CDR3aa: CAWSLQGALGNTIYF; CDR3nt: TGTGCCTGGAGTTTACAGGGGGCGCTGGGAAACACCATATATTTT
j_gene: TRBJ2-1; d_gene: TRBD1; v_gene: TRBV7-2; abundance: once; CDR3aa: CASSFRTGSYNEQFF; CDR3nt: TGTGCCAGCAGCTTCAGGACAGGGAGCTACAATGAGCAGTTCTTC
j_gene: TRBJ1-3; d_gene: .; v_gene: TRBV2; abundance: .; CDR3aa: CASSEARDSGNTIYF; CDR3nt: TGTGCCAGCAGTGAAGCCCGGGACTCTGGAAACACCATATATTTT
j_gene: TRBJ2-1; d_gene: TRBD1; v_gene: TRBV18; abundance: once; CDR3aa: CASSLGQDLSYNEQFF; CDR3nt: TGTGCCAGCTCACTTGGACAGGACCTCTCCTACAATGAGCAGTTCTTC
j_gene: TRBJ1-1; d_gene: TRBD1; v_gene: TRBV9; abundance: .; CDR3aa: CASGRGQENTEAFF; CDR3nt: TGTGCCAGCGGCCGAGGACAGGAGAACACTGAAGCTTTCTTT
j_gene: TRBJ1-2; d_gene: TRBD1; v_gene: TRBV10-3; abundance: .; CDR3aa: CAISAGQGGNYGYTF; CDR3nt: TGTGCCATCAGTGCCGGGCAGGGGGGAAACTATGGCTACACCTTC